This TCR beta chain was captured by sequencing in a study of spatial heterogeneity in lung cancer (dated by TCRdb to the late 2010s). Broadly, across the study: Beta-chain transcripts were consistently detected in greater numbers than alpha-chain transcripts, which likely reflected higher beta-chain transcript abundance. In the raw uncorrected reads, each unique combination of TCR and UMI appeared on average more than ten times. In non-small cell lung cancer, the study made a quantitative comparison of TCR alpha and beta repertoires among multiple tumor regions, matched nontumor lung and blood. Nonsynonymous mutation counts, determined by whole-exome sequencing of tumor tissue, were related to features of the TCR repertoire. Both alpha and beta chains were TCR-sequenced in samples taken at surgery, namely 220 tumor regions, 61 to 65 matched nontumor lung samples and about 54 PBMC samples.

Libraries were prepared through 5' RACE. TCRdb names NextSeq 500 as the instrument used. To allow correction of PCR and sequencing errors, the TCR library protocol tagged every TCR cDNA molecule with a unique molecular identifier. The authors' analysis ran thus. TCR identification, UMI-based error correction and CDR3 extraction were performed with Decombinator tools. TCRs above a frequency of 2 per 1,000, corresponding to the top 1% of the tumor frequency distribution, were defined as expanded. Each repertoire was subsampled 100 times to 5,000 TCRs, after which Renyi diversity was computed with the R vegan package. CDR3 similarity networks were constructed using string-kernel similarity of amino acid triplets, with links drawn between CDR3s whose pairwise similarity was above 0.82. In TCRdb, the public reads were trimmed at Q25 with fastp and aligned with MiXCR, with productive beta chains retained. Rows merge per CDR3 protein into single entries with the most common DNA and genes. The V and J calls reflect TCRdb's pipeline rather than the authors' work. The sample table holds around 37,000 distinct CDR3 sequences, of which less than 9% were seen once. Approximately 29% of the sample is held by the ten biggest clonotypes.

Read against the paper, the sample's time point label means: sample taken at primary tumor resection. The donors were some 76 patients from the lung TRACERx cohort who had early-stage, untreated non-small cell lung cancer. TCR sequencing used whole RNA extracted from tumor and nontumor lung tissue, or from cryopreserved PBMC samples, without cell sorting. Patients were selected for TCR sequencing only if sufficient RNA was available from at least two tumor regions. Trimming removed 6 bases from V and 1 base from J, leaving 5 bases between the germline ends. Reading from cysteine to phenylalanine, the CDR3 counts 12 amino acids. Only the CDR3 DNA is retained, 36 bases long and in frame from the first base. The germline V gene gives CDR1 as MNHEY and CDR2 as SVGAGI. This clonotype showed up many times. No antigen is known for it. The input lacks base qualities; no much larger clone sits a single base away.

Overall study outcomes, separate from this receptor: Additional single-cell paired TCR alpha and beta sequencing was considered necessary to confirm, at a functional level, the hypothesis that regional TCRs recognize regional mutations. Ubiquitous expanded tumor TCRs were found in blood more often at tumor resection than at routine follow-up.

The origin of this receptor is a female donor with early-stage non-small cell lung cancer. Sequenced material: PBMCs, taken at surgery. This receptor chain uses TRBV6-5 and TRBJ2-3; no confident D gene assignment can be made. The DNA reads TGTGCCAGCAGGGCGGGCACAGATACGCAGTATTTT. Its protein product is CASRAGTDTQYF.